This entry lists 32 T cell receptor beta chains sequenced from one sample in a study of long-term antiretroviral therapy in people with HIV. Version v3.0 of the immunoSEQ assay ran at survey level. Some clones are missing from TCRdb's copy, which holds only in-frame ones; the method was immunoSEQ multiplex PCR. The sample has about 24,000 clones; approximately 86% are singletons. The sequences come from unsorted PBMCs, collected 1.2 years after starting antiretroviral therapy. The receptors were sampled from a man between 50 and 59 years old with HIV.

This clone was observed a handful of times. The rearrangement uses TRBV7-8 and TRBJ2-7; possibly TRBD1 or TRBD2 for D (5 bases each). CDR1 SGHVS and CDR2 FQNEAQ come from the germline V gene. The CDR3 extends over 12 amino acids. V gave up 4 bases and J gave up 3 bases, with 7 bases separating them. The CDR3 sequence: CASSSGRYEQYF. In DNA form, the CDR3 reads TGTGCCAGCAGCTCGGGGCGCTACGAGCAGTACTTC.

There are a few counts of this clone. CDR3 nucleotides: TGTGCCAGCAGGCCCGGGCCGCACGACAATGAGCAGTTCTTC. Amino acid sequence: CASRPGPHDNEQFF. The rearrangement uses TRBV9 and TRBJ2-1; D gene uncertain. V was cut by 5 bases and J by 5 bases, with 14 bases left in between. Looked up from germline, CDR1 is SGDLS and CDR2 is YYNGEE. The CDR3 has 14 amino acids.

The chain links TRBV14 to TRBJ1-1, with D perhaps matching TRBD1 (5 bases). The CDR3 sequence is 12 residues long. The germline V and J ends were trimmed by 4 bases and 5 bases, with 8 bases remaining between them. CDR1 is SGHDN, CDR2 FVKESK, per germline. This CDR3 reads CASSRWGTEAFF. The DNA of the CDR3 is TGTGCCAGCAGCCGCTGGGGGACTGAAGCTTTCTTT.

The V and J genes are TRBV7-9 and TRBJ1-1, with 8 positions matching TRBD1. The CDR3 sequence is 15 residues long. J was trimmed by 2 bases and V by 0 bases; bases with no gene match: 2. Looked up from germline, CDR1 is SEHNR and CDR2 is FQNEAQ (reference sequence). The CDR3, as DNA: TGTGCCAGCAGCTTAGCGGGACAGGTAAACACTGAAGCTTTCTTT. Protein sequence: CASSLAGQVNTEAFF.

V is TRBV6-4 and J is TRBJ1-2; D uncertain. CDR1 is MRHNA and CDR2 is SNTAGT in the germline V gene. CDR3 length: 14 amino acids. V lost 2 bases to trimming and J lost 8 bases, with 15 bases between them. Written as DNA, the CDR3 is TGTGCCAGCAGTGACCTTGGACGGGGAGGGGGCTACACCTTC. This gives the protein CASSDLGRGGGYTF.

The chain couples TRBV30 to TRBJ1-3; 8 nucleotides agree with TRBD1. Germline-derived CDR1 and CDR2 are GTSNPN and SVGIG (reference sequence). J gave up 2 bases and V 3 bases, and 3 bases lay outside the gene matches. This CDR3 comprises 14 residues. For the CDR3, the DNA is TGTGCCTGGAGGGCAGGGGGCACTGGAAACACCATATATTTT. It specifies CAWRAGGTGNTIYF.

V is TRBV5-8 and J is TRBJ2-5; D tentatively reads TRBD1 or TRBD2 (5 bases each). This CDR3 has 13 amino acids. V lost 1 base and J 7 bases, leaving 11 bases between the germline ends. Per germline, CDR1 SGHTS and CDR2 YDEGEE. CDR3 DNA: TGTGCCAGCAGCTTGAGAGGGGTGGTGACCCAGTACTTC. This translates into CASSLRGVVTQYF.

The genes are TRBV7-3 and TRBJ2-3; D is possibly TRBD2 (6 bases). Trimming removed 2 bases at V and 1 base at J, with 10 bases between. The CDR3 is made up of 15 amino acids. CDR1 and CDR2 (germline): SGHTA, FQGTGA. The CDR3 bases are TGTGCCAGCAGCTTATCGGGACTGCGCACAGATACGCAGTATTTT. This translates into CASSLSGLRTDTQYF. The complete variable domain, with remaining parts taken from reference TRBV7-3 and TRBJ2-3, reads GAGVSQTPSNKVTEKGKYVELRCDPISGHTALYWYRQSLGQGPEFLIYFQGTGAADDSGLPNDRFFAVRPEGSVSTLKIQRTERGDSAVYLCASSLSGLRTDTQYFGPGTRLTVL.

This chain links TRBV11-2 with TRBJ2-3, with 8 bases lining up with TRBD2. The V gene's germline CDR1 is SGHAT and CDR2 FQNNGV. The ends lost 3 bases at V and 6 bases at J; junction bases unmatched: 8. This CDR3 contains 15 residues. CDR3 sequence: CASSFFGGGSDTQYF. CDR3 in DNA: TGTGCCAGCAGCTTTTTTGGCGGGGGGTCGGATACGCAGTATTTT. Using reference TRBV11-2 and TRBJ2-3 for the parts outside the CDR3, the full variable domain is EAGVAQSPRYKIIEKRQSVAFWCNPISGHATLYWYQQILGQGPKLLIQFQNNGVVDDSQLPKDRFSAERLKGVDSTLKIQPAKLEDSAVYLCASSFFGGGSDTQYFGPGTRLTVL.

This clone was counted between two and nine times. CDR3 sequence: CASSGFYEQYF. The CDR3 nucleotides are TGTGCCAGTAGTGGTTTCTACGAGCAGTACTTC. This chain connects TRBV19 to TRBJ2-7; D uncertain. V was clipped by 5 bases and J by 3 bases, with 5 bases between them. CDR1 LNHDA and CDR2 SQIVND come from the germline V gene (reference sequence). The CDR3 contains 11 residues.

V gene TRBV6-6 combines with J gene TRBJ2-4; D not certain. CDR3 length: 16 residues. V lost 2 bases and J 0 bases, leaving 11 bases between the germline ends. The germline V gene encodes CDR1 MNHNY and CDR2 SVGAGI (reference sequence). The CDR3 reads CASSYARSLAKNIQYF. In DNA form, the CDR3 reads TGTGCCAGCAGTTACGCTCGGTCGCTAGCCAAAAACATTCAGTACTTC.

This chain joins TRBV5-5 and TRBJ1-2, with D hard to call. V lost 9 bases to trimming and J lost 4 bases, with 22 bases between them. The germline CDR1 and CDR2 sequences are SGHKS and YYEKEE (reference sequence). This CDR3 comprises 15 residues. In DNA form, the CDR3 reads TGTGCCACCCAGCTAGGTGGCAGACCCTTCTATGGCTACACCTTC. Its translation: CATQLGGRPFYGYTF.

This clone was seen only once. The chain couples TRBV7-9 to TRBJ1-1; no reliable D call. Germline CDR1 and CDR2: SEHNR and FQNEAQ (reference sequence). V lost 4 bases, J lost 3 bases, and 15 bases lay in between. The CDR3 sequence is 15 residues long. CDR3 nucleotide sequence: TGTGCCAGCAGCTCGTCGGTGATCGTGGACACTGAAGCTTTCTTT. Its translation is CASSSSVIVDTEAFF.

V usage is TRBV4-1 and J usage is TRBJ2-7, with 12 bases matching TRBD2. J gave up 4 bases and V 1 base, and 5 bases lay outside the gene matches. The CDR3 runs to 16 residues. Looked up from germline, CDR1 is MGHRA and CDR2 is YSYEKL. DNA of the CDR3: TGCGCCAGCAGCCAAGGGGGACTAGCGGGCTTTTACGAGCAGTACTTC. It translates to CASSQGGLAGFYEQYF.

V is TRBV5-5 and J is TRBJ1-2; D not certain. The CDR3 sequence is 15 residues long. Trimming shortened V by 3 bases and J by 6 bases, and 18 bases separated the two germline ends. Looked up from germline, CDR1 is SGHKS and CDR2 is YYEKEE (reference sequence). CDR3 sequence (DNA): TGTGCCAGCAGCTACGATCCACTAAACCACCATGGCTACACCTTC. This sequence encodes CASSYDPLNHHGYTF. Complete variable domain (other parts from reference TRBV5-5 and TRBJ1-2): DAGVTQSPTHLIKTRGQQVTLRCSPISGHKSVSWYQQVLGQGPQFIFQYYEKEERGRGNFPDRFSARQFPNYSSELNVNALLLGDSALYLCASSYDPLNHHGYTFGSGTRLTVV.

The gene calls are TRBV19 and TRBJ1-5, with 7 bases aligning to TRBD1. V shed 3 bases, J shed 2 bases, and the junction held 4 bases outside the gene matches. CDR3 length: 15 amino acids. The germline V gene has CDR1 LNHDA and CDR2 SQIVND (reference sequence). In DNA form, the CDR3 reads TGTGCCAGTAGTATCCGACAGGGTGGCAATCAGCCCCAGCATTTT. Translating it yields CASSIRQGGNQPQHF.

The CDR3 loop reads CASSIGGNRNNSPLHF. The CDR3 DNA follows: TGTGCCAGTAGTATAGGCGGGAATCGTAATAATTCACCCCTCCACTTT. V is TRBV19 and J is TRBJ1-6; D is unclear. CDR1 LNHDA and CDR2 SQIVND come from the germline V gene (reference sequence). This CDR3 has 16 amino acids. Trimming stripped 1 base from V and 5 bases from J, with 12 bases between.

The V call is TRBV27, the J call TRBJ2-6; weak D call: TRBD2 (6 bases). The CDR3 sequence is 17 residues long. Trimming shortened V by 6 bases and J by 0 bases, and 15 bases separated the two germline ends. The germline V gene encodes CDR1 MNHEY and CDR2 SMNVEV (reference sequence). The CDR3 DNA sequence: TGTGCCAGCAGACCGGCGGGGAGAGGCTCTGGGGCCAACGTCCTGACTTTC. Amino acid sequence: CASRPAGRGSGANVLTF.

The CDR3: CASSPGQGTDTQYF. The CDR3 DNA reads TGTGCCAGCAGCCCTGGACAGGGGACAGATACGCAGTATTTT. This sequence joins TRBV7-3 and TRBJ2-3, with 9 bases matching TRBD1. The germline V gene encodes CDR1 SGHTA and CDR2 FQGTGA. The CDR3 is 14 amino acids. The J segment lost 3 bases and the V segment lost 5 bases, leaving 3 bases of the junction unmatched. Full variable domain (remainder filled in from reference TRBV7-3 and TRBJ2-3): GAGVSQTPSNKVTEKGKYVELRCDPISGHTALYWYRQSLGQGPEFLIYFQGTGAADDSGLPNDRFFAVRPEGSVSTLKIQRTERGDSAVYLCASSPGQGTDTQYFGPGTRLTVL.

This clone has just a few counts. The V call is TRBV19, the J call TRBJ1-5; D is perhaps TRBD1 (5 bases). Trimming removed 9 bases at V and 6 bases at J, with 18 bases between. Per the germline V gene, CDR1 is LNHDA and CDR2 is SQIVND (reference sequence). This CDR3 contains 14 residues. CDR3 loop: CASDSLKVGQPQHF. CDR3 DNA sequence: TGTGCCAGCGACAGTCTTAAGGTGGGTCAGCCCCAGCATTTT.

This clone occurred once. This chain joins TRBV29-1 and TRBJ2-7, with TRBD1 identical over 8 bases. Trimming at V came to 4 bases and at J to 4 bases, leaving 12 bases not matched to a gene. The CDR3 is made up of 15 amino acids. Germline V gene data show CDR1 as SQVTM and CDR2 as ANQGSEA. The CDR3 DNA sequence: TGCAGCGTTGCTTTCTGGACAGGGAGCATATACGAGCAGTACTTC. It yields the protein CSVAFWTGSIYEQYF.

V and J are TRBV28 and TRBJ1-5, with D hard to call. V dropped 5 bases and J dropped 0 bases, with 11 bases sitting between them. Germline V gives CDR1 MDHEN, CDR2 SYDVKM. CDR3 size: 15 residues. The CDR3 coding sequence is TGTGCCAGCAGTGATCCAGGTTATAGCAATCAGCCCCAGCATTTT. It codes for CASSDPGYSNQPQHF.

The chain has TRBV4-3 and TRBJ2-3; 8 nucleotides match TRBD2. Germline CDR1 and CDR2: LGHNA and YSLEER. Trimming at V came to 0 bases and at J to 6 bases, leaving 2 bases not matched to a gene. The CDR3 length is 14 residues. The CDR3 region is CASSQDGGEDTQYF. The CDR3 DNA follows: TGCGCCAGCAGCCAAGACGGGGGGGAGGATACGCAGTATTTT.

The sample holds one count of this clone. V usage is TRBV6-6 and J usage is TRBJ1-2; D not certain. The length of the CDR3 is 14 residues. V was shortened by 5 bases and J by 3 bases, with 13 bases between the two germline ends. Germline CDR1 MNHNY, CDR2 SVGAGI (reference sequence). The CDR3 region has the DNA TGTGCCAGCAGTCTCTCTGGGCGCGACTATGGCTACACCTTC. Its translation: CASSLSGRDYGYTF.

This chain links TRBV11-2 with TRBJ2-4, with TRBD2 as a possible D gene (6 bases). The CDR3 runs to 13 residues. Germline CDR1 is SGHAT and CDR2 is FQNNGV. V dropped 8 bases and J dropped 6 bases, with 14 bases sitting between them. CDR3 sequence reads: CASQPPGGNIQYF. Here the CDR3 DNA reads TGTGCCAGCCAACCTCCCGGGGGAAACATTCAGTACTTC. Full variable domain (outside the CDR3, taken from reference TRBV11-2 and TRBJ2-4): EAGVAQSPRYKIIEKRQSVAFWCNPISGHATLYWYQQILGQGPKLLIQFQNNGVVDDSQLPKDRFSAERLKGVDSTLKIQPAKLEDSAVYLCASQPPGGNIQYFGAGTRLSVL.

The chain joins TRBV6-5 to TRBJ1-2; unclear D gene. From germline, CDR1 is MNHEY and CDR2 SVGAGI. Trimming pared 4 bases from V and 7 bases from J, leaving 13 bases between. The CDR3 covers 13 residues. CDR3 amino acids: CASSFEGVGGYTF. CDR3 in DNA: TGTGCCAGCAGTTTCGAGGGAGTTGGTGGCTACACCTTC.

The V gene is TRBV5-5, the J gene TRBJ2-1; 16 nucleotides align to TRBD2. The CDR3 is made up of 17 amino acids. The germline CDR1 and CDR2 sequences are SGHKS and YYEKEE (reference sequence). J was trimmed by 6 bases and V by 4 bases; bases with no gene match: 7. This chain's CDR3 is CASSPGLAGGQGNEQFF. The CDR3 DNA follows: TGTGCCAGCAGCCCGGGACTAGCGGGGGGGCAGGGCAATGAGCAGTTCTTC.

This chain connects TRBV6-1 to TRBJ2-1, with D hard to call. Trimming took 2 bases from V and 1 from J, leaving 6 bases between them. The germline V gene encodes CDR1 MNHNS and CDR2 SASEGT. This CDR3 is built from 14 residues. The CDR3 sequence is CASSEFGSYNEQFF. The CDR3 DNA reads as TGTGCCAGCAGTGAATTCGGGTCCTACAATGAGCAGTTCTTC.

The chain carries TRBV29-1 and TRBJ2-5, with 9 nucleotides matching TRBD1. This CDR3 has 13 amino acids. The V gene end was trimmed by 7 bases and the J gene end by 5 bases; junction bases not matched to a gene: 8. Germline V gene lookup returns CDR1 SQVTM and CDR2 ANQGSEA. This CDR3 is CSALTGGAETQYF. CDR3 sequence (DNA): TGCAGCGCTTTAACAGGGGGCGCGGAGACCCAGTACTTC. The full variable domain, in which reference TRBV29-1 and TRBJ2-5 provide the parts outside the CDR3, is SAVISQKPSRDICQRGTSLTIQCQVDSQVTMMFWYRQQPGQSLTLIATANQGSEATYESGFVIDKFPISRPNLTFSTLTVSNMSPEDSSIYLCSALTGGAETQYFGPGTRLLVL.

The CDR3 is CASSLRDEQYF. The CDR3 DNA sequence: TGTGCCAGCAGCTTAAGGGACGAGCAGTACTTC. The chain links TRBV11-2 to TRBJ2-7; D is undetermined. Between the trimmed V and J ends, which lost 2 bases and 5 bases, there was a span of 4 bases. There are 11 residues in the CDR3. Germline CDR1 is SGHAT and CDR2 is FQNNGV.

The V gene is TRBV28, the J gene TRBJ1-2, with 7 bases identical to TRBD1. Germline V lookup: CDR1 MDHEN, CDR2 SYDVKM. V dropped 7 bases and J dropped 4; count of bases not matched to a gene: 12. CDR3 length equals 15 residues. In nucleotides, the CDR3 is TGTGCCAGCATAAAAGACAGGGCGCAGATCTATGGCTACACCTTC. It translates to CASIKDRAQIYGYTF.

This clone was observed a single time. The genes are TRBV30 and TRBJ2-1; D is unresolved. This CDR3 has 14 residues. V lost 3 bases and J lost 0, with 9 bases in between. CDR1 GTSNPN and CDR2 SVGIG come from the germline V gene (reference sequence). The DNA of the CDR3 is TGTGCCTGGAGAAAATCGAGCTCCTACAATGAGCAGTTCTTC. It translates to CAWRKSSSYNEQFF.